This T cell receptor beta chain was sequenced in a study of T cells after yellow fever vaccination. As for the study in general: It was SMART-Seq v4 Ultra Low Input that prepared the fractions with low cell numbers.

TCRdb redid the calling of the 5' RACE reads with MiXCR, one entry per CDR3 protein. The sample gives roughly 310,000 distinct CDR3 sequences, less than 4.5% of which show up once; 20% to 30% is in the top ten. This clonotype appeared many times. The antigen remains unidentified. Points from the study as a whole: Most clones from primary vaccination were detected again post-booster (96% CD4, about 85% CD8). The presence of abundant clonotypes contaminating from the bulk population was possible in FACS-sorted repertoires.

J lost 5 bases, V lost 5 bases, and 11 bases had no gene match. CDR3 length equals 17 residues. Per germline, CDR1 MNHEY and CDR2 SVGAGI. The sequencing here drew on PBMCs, taken on the day of the yellow fever booster vaccination. The chain carries TRBV6-5 and TRBJ1-5; 11 bases map to TRBD1. The sequence came from a man between 18 and 29 years old who received the YFV17D yellow fever vaccine. This CDR3 is CASSRISGTGGDQPQHF. In nucleotides, the CDR3 is TGTGCCAGCAGTCGAATATCCGGGACAGGGGGGGATCAGCCCCAGCATTTT.